Each of the 14 T cell receptor beta chains below was sequenced from the same sample in a study of vaccination and CD4 T cells after COVID-19. These TCRs are of unknown antigen specificity. The Oncomine TCR Beta short-read assay was applied to DNA of cultured CD4+ T cells. TCRdb re-called the PCR reads with MiXCR, one entry per CDR3 protein. The data contain tens of thousands of distinct CDR3 sequences, roughly 71% of them singletons. Described treatment: roughly ten-day PBMC culture with coronavirus spike peptide pools or control peptides (ViraFEST assay). This sample comprised CD4+ T cells from blood, cultured in vitro, obtained after SARS-CoV-2 vaccination. The receptor set was obtained from a human donor who received a COVID-19 vaccine.

The chain employs TRBV7-8 and TRBJ1-4; 10 nucleotides align to TRBD1. There are 17 residues in the CDR3. J was trimmed by 5 bases and V by 4 bases; bases with no gene match: 10. In germline, CDR1 is SGHVS, CDR2 FQNEAQ. CDR3 protein: CASSSFYRDRGNEKLFF. As DNA, the CDR3 is TGTGCCAGCAGCTCGTTTTACCGGGACAGGGGAAATGAAAAACTGTTTTTT. The full variable domain, its missing parts supplied by reference TRBV7-8 and TRBJ1-4, is GAGVSQSPRYKVAKRGQDVALRCDPISGHVSLFWYQQALGQGPEFLTYFQNEAQLDKSGLPSDRFFAERPEGSVSTLKIQRTQQEDSAVYLCASSSFYRDRGNEKLFFGSGTQLSVL.

The chain links TRBV24-1 to TRBJ2-2; 8 bases fit TRBD2. Per the germline V gene, CDR1 is KGHDR and CDR2 is SFDVKD. V trimming: 0 bases; J trimming: 6 bases; junction bases outside the gene matches: 8. There are 17 residues in the CDR3. In DNA form, the CDR3 reads TGTGCCACCAGTGATTTGGCGGGGGGCAGCTTCTCCGGGGAGCTGTTTTTT. It translates to CATSDLAGGSFSGELFF.

The chain is built from TRBV7-2 and TRBJ2-3, with 13 bases aligning to TRBD2. Germline V gene data show CDR1 as SGHTA and CDR2 as FQGNSA. The CDR3 sequence is 17 residues long. The V and J ends lost 5 bases and 2 bases, in that order; junction bases with no gene match: 7. The CDR3 coding sequence is TGTGCCAGCAGCATACTGACTAGCGGGGGGTTCACAGATACGCAGTATTTT. Protein sequence: CASSILTSGGFTDTQYF. The variable domain in full, completed from reference TRBV7-2 and TRBJ2-3, reads GAGVSQSPSNKVTEKGKDVELRCDPISGHTALYWYRQSLGQGLEFLIYFQGNSAPDKSGLPSDRFSAERTGGSVSTLTIQRTQQEDSAVYLCASSILTSGGFTDTQYFGPGTRLTVL.

The rearrangement links TRBV25-1 to TRBJ1-1, with D possibly matching TRBD1 (6 bases). This CDR3 is 13 amino acids long. Germline V gives CDR1 MGHDK, CDR2 SYGVNS. The ends were cut back, 4 bases at V and 4 bases at J, with 10 bases in the middle. The CDR3 region is CASSGGASTEAFF. Here the CDR3 DNA reads TGTGCCAGCAGTGGGGGGGCCAGCACTGAAGCTTTCTTT.

This sequence joins TRBV20-1 and TRBJ1-2; D might be TRBD1 (6 bases). The V gene lost 0 bases and the J gene lost 4 bases, with 15 bases spanning the gap. Germline CDR1 and CDR2: DFQATT and SNEGSKA (reference sequence). CDR3 size: 15 residues. The CDR3 spells CSARDGGGLGYGYTF. CDR3 coding DNA: TGCAGTGCTAGAGATGGGGGGGGCTTGGGCTATGGCTACACCTTC.

The chain has TRBV7-9 and TRBJ2-3; maybe TRBD2 (6 bases). Germline loops: CDR1 SEHNR, CDR2 FQNEAQ (reference sequence). The CDR3 runs to 18 residues. Trimming removed 5 bases at V and 2 bases at J, with 23 bases between. The CDR3 DNA reads TGTGCCAGCAGCCCCTGGGCGGACTTAGCGGAACCCACAGATACGCAGTATTTT. Amino acids: CASSPWADLAEPTDTQYF. Using reference TRBV7-9 and TRBJ2-3 for the parts outside the CDR3, the full variable domain is DTGVSQNPRHKITKRGQNVTFRCDPISEHNRLYWYRQTLGQGPEFLTYFQNEAQLEKSRLLSDRFSAERPKGSFSTLEIQRTEQGDSAMYLCASSPWADLAEPTDTQYFGPGTRLTVL.

Only a few counts were recorded for this clonotype. The gene calls are TRBV19 and TRBJ2-3; D tentatively fits TRBD1 or TRBD2 (5 bases each). Germline CDR1 reads LNHDA; CDR2 reads SQIVND (reference sequence). V gave up 3 bases and J gave up 1 base, with 11 bases separating them. The CDR3 runs 15 residues. This chain's CDR3 is CASSIRDGRTDTQYF. CDR3 nucleotide sequence: TGTGCCAGTAGTATCAGGGACGGACGCACAGATACGCAGTATTTT.

This clonotype was seen only a few times. This chain links TRBV7-9 with TRBJ2-6; 7 bases match TRBD1. J was trimmed by 0 bases and V by 5 bases; bases with no gene match: 19. The CDR3 loop spans 21 amino acids. Germline V gives CDR1 SEHNR, CDR2 FQNEAQ (reference sequence). In nucleotides, the CDR3 is TGTGCCAGCAGCCCCCCCCAAATGGTACGGACAGGAGTCTCTGGGGCCAACGTCCTGACTTTC. Translating gives CASSPPQMVRTGVSGANVLTF.

The chain carries TRBV7-9 and TRBJ2-3, with 8 bases aligning to TRBD2. The CDR3 covers 17 residues. In germline, CDR1 is SEHNR, CDR2 FQNEAQ (reference sequence). V dropped 4 bases and J dropped 5; count of bases not matched to a gene: 14. The CDR3, as DNA: TGTGCCAGCAGCTCCATTTTAACGGGGGGGCTTGTAGATACGCAGTATTTT. As protein: CASSSILTGGLVDTQYF.

The chain is built from TRBV7-2 and TRBJ2-3, with 9 nucleotides matching TRBD2. Germline loops: CDR1 SGHTA, CDR2 FQGNSA. The CDR3 sequence is 14 residues long. The trim removed 6 bases at V and 4 bases at J, leaving 5 bases unmatched. CDR3 in amino acids: CASRISGGPDTQYF. CDR3 coding DNA: TGTGCCAGCAGAATCAGCGGGGGGCCAGATACGCAGTATTTT.

The V and J genes are TRBV6-1 and TRBJ1-3; D might be TRBD1 (6 bases). V lost 7 bases to trimming and J lost 2 bases, with 6 bases between them. The CDR3 length is 12 residues. Germline lookup yields CDR1 MNHNS and CDR2 SASEGT. The CDR3, as DNA: TGTGCCAGCAAGGGGGCTGGAAACACCATATATTTT. Residues: CASKGAGNTIYF.

The V call is TRBV30, the J call TRBJ2-3, with D perhaps TRBD1 (5 bases). Between the trimmed V and J ends, which lost 2 bases and 4 bases, there was a span of 10 bases. Per the germline V gene, CDR1 is GTSNPN and CDR2 is SVGIG (reference sequence). The CDR3 extends over 13 amino acids. The chain's CDR3 is CAWSRGLSDTQYF. The CDR3 DNA follows: TGTGCCTGGAGTAGGGGTCTCTCAGATACGCAGTATTTT.

This clonotype appeared a single time. The rearrangement uses TRBV7-6 and TRBJ2-3, with D perhaps TRBD1 or TRBD2 (5 bases each). This CDR3 region has 15 residues. Per the germline V gene, CDR1 is SGHVS and CDR2 is FNYEAQ. V lost 2 bases and J 7 bases, leaving 16 bases between the germline ends. CDR3 bases: TGTGCCAGCAGCTTAAGCTCCGGGGCAGGGTATACGCAGTATTTT. It yields the protein CASSLSSGAGYTQYF.

This chain joins TRBV19 and TRBJ1-5; 7 positions agree with TRBD1. This CDR3 is built from 15 residues. Germline values: CDR1 LNHDA, CDR2 SQIVND (reference sequence). The V and J ends lost 7 bases and 3 bases, in that order; junction bases with no gene match: 9. CDR3 amino acids: CASTVQGQNNQPQHF. Written as DNA, the CDR3 is TGTGCCAGTACGGTACAGGGACAGAACAATCAGCCCCAGCATTTT.